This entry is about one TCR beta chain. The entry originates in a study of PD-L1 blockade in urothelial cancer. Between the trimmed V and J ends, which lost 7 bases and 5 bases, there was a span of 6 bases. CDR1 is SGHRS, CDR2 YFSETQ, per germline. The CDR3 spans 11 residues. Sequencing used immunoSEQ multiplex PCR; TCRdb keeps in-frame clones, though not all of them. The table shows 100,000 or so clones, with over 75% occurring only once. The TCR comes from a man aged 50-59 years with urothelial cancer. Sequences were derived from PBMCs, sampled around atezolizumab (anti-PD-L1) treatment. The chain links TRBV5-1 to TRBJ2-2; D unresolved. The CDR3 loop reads CASATTGELFF. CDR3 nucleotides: TGCGCCAGCGCAACAACCGGGGAGCTGTTTTTT.